What follows are 22 T cell receptor beta chains derived from one specimen sequenced in a study of regulatory T cells in long-lasting Graves disease. Stated time point: newly diagnosed GD, antithyroid drugs for less than 3 months. Preparation of the TCR library used RNA extracted from PBMCs. In building TCR beta libraries, iRepertoire HTBI primers were used together with Arm-PCR of CDR3 regions. TCRdb re-called the multiplex PCR reads through MiXCR, storing one row per CDR3 protein. The repertoire holds roughly 560,000 distinct CDR3 sequences, with around 12% as singletons. The sample was also linked to a second study, of T cells in Graves' hyperthyroidism and ophthalmopathy.

Sequenced material: peripheral blood mononuclear cells (PBMCs), taken at new diagnosis, from a patient treated with antithyroid drugs. The receptors shown here come from a woman in her twenties or thirties with Graves disease.

This clonotype showed up many times. The chain uses TRBV12-3 or TRBV12-4 and TRBJ1-5; 7 bases fit TRBD1. Germline trimming cut 3 bases from V and 4 bases from J; bases unmatched to any gene: 6. The CDR3 extends over 15 amino acids. CDR3 DNA: TGTGCCAGCAGTTTTTCGGGACAGAAGAATCAGCCCCAGCATTTT. Encoded protein: CASSFSGQKNQPQHF.

There are many counts of this clonotype. The gene calls are TRBV27 and TRBJ2-3, with D tentatively TRBD2 (6 bases). Between the trimmed V and J ends, which lost 7 bases and 0 bases, there was a span of 11 bases. The CDR3 covers 14 residues. In germline, CDR1 is MNHEY, CDR2 SMNVEV (reference sequence). This CDR3 reads CASKTGTSTDTQYF. DNA for the CDR3: TGTGCCAGCAAAACGGGGACTAGCACAGATACGCAGTATTTT.

At least ten counts were recorded for this clonotype. The chain has TRBV27 and TRBJ2-6, with D tentatively TRBD1 (5 bases). The V gene's germline CDR1 is MNHEY and CDR2 SMNVEV (reference sequence). The CDR3 covers 16 residues. The V end was cut by 3 bases, the J end by 3 bases, with 12 bases between. CDR3 in DNA: TGTGCCAGCAGTTTCACGCAGGGTGGTGGGGCCAACGTCCTGACTTTC. Protein: CASSFTQGGGANVLTF.

As regards this clonotype: A read error may explain this, as a much larger clone is one base away. The gene calls are TRBV12-3 or TRBV12-4 and TRBJ2-3; D ambiguous. This CDR3 contains 15 residues. The germline V and J ends were trimmed by 10 bases and 0 bases, with 17 bases remaining between them. The CDR3 loop is CATPPTRSSTDTQYF. CDR3 DNA sequence: TGTGCCACACCCCCCACACGGTCTAGCACAGATACGCAGTATTTT.

A few counts support this clonotype. The chain links TRBV20-1 to TRBJ2-7; TRBD2 might be the D (6 bases). Trimming shortened V by 3 bases and J by 2 bases, and 14 bases separated the two germline ends. CDR1 and CDR2 (germline): DFQATT, SNEGSKA (reference sequence). The CDR3 covers 14 residues. The CDR3 sequence: CSASGDSITYEQYF. CDR3 in DNA: TGCAGTGCTAGCGGGGACTCTATCACCTACGAGCAGTACTTC.

The CDR3 region is CASSLGGTGYEKLFF. CDR3 coding DNA: TGTGCCAGCAGCTTAGGAGGGACAGGGTATGAAAAACTGTTTTTT. The chain employs TRBV7-9 and TRBJ1-4, with 9 positions matching TRBD1. The germline V gene encodes CDR1 SEHNR and CDR2 FQNEAQ (reference sequence). This CDR3 contains 15 residues. Unmatched junction bases numbered 3, after V lost 1 base and J lost 6 bases.

V usage is TRBV11-2 and J usage is TRBJ2-2; 7 bases map to TRBD2. CDR1 and CDR2 from the germline V gene are SGHAT and FQNNGV. The CDR3 runs to 14 residues. V dropped 5 bases and J dropped 4; count of bases not matched to a gene: 4. The CDR3 bases are TGTGCCAGCAGCCTAAGACTAGCCACCGGGGAGCTGTTTTTT. This translates into CASSLRLATGELFF.

This clonotype has a count of ten or more. This sequence joins TRBV2 and TRBJ1-3, with D tentatively TRBD1 (6 bases). With 4 bases removed from V and 11 bases from J, the gap between germline ends came to 12 bases. The CDR3 is 12 residues long. Germline assignment: CDR1 SNHLY and CDR2 FYNNEI. CDR3 sequence (DNA): TGTGCCAGCAGTGGGGACACGGTCGCCATATATTTT. Its translation: CASSGDTVAIYF.

The table lists this clonotype with a few counts. The chain combines TRBV27 with TRBJ2-7; D unresolved. V was trimmed by 0 bases and J by 0 bases, leaving 9 bases between them. This CDR3 has 15 amino acids. Germline CDR1 is MNHEY and CDR2 is SMNVEV (reference sequence). CDR3: CASSLSSLLSYEQYF. CDR3 DNA: TGTGCCAGCAGTTTATCGAGCCTTCTCTCCTACGAGCAGTACTTC.

The sample holds many counts of this clonotype. CDR3 sequence: CASSPTLAGTPYNEQFF. CDR3 bases: TGTGCCAGCAGCCCTACACTAGCGGGAACCCCGTACAATGAGCAGTTCTTC. The rearrangement joins TRBV7-4 to TRBJ2-1; 10 positions match TRBD2. The germline gives CDR1 SGHVT, CDR2 SQSDAQ. The length of the CDR3 is 17 residues. V dropped 5 bases and J dropped 4; count of bases not matched to a gene: 11.

The chain joins TRBV29-1 to TRBJ2-3, with 10 bases matching TRBD1. CDR3 length: 16 amino acids. From germline, CDR1 is SQVTM and CDR2 ANQGSEA. Trimming took 2 bases from V and 6 from J; bases not matched to a gene: 11. CDR3 amino acids: CSVEKPTGGFSDTQYF. Here the CDR3 DNA reads TGCAGCGTTGAAAAGCCGACAGGGGGCTTTTCTGATACGCAGTATTTT.

This clonotype was picked up many times. J is TRBJ2-3 and V is TRBV9, with TRBD2 identical over 12 bases. This CDR3 has 20 amino acids. The germline CDR1 and CDR2 sequences are SGDLS and YYNGEE. The ends lost 3 bases at V and 0 bases at J; junction bases unmatched: 14. The CDR3 DNA is TGTGCCAGCAGCGAGATAGGACTAGCGGGATCCGTAAGGAGCACAGATACGCAGTATTTT. Residues: CASSEIGLAGSVRSTDTQYF.

This clonotype was observed many times. The chain couples TRBV30 to TRBJ1-5, with TRBD1 matching 7 bases. Trimming removed 4 bases from V and 0 bases from J; junction bases left unmatched: 0. Germline CDR1 is GTSNPN and CDR2 is SVGIG (reference sequence). The CDR3 is 13 residues long. The CDR3 DNA reads as TGTGCCTGGAACAGGGGTAGCAATCAGCCCCAGCATTTT. Translating gives CAWNRGSNQPQHF. Filled out from reference TRBV30 and TRBJ1-5, the complete variable domain reads SQTIHQWPATLVQPVGSPLSLECTVEGTSNPNLYWYRQAAGRGLQLLFYSVGIGQISSEVPQNLSASRPQDRQFILSSKKLLLSDSGFYLCAWNRGSNQPQHFGDGTRLSIL.

J is TRBJ2-7 and V is TRBV25-1, with TRBD2 as a possible D gene (6 bases). V gave up 3 bases and J gave up 2 bases, with 11 bases separating them. The CDR3 is 14 amino acids. Germline CDR1 and CDR2: MGHDK and SYGVNS. The DNA of the CDR3 is TGTGCCAGCAGTGACCGGGAGCCGCCCTACGAGCAGTACTTC. This sequence encodes CASSDREPPYEQYF.

The CDR3 here is CASSMGLNYGYTF. CDR3 bases: TGTGCCAGTAGTATGGGTCTCAACTATGGCTACACCTTC. V usage is TRBV19 and J usage is TRBJ1-2; D not certain. CDR3 length: 13 residues. Trimming pared 3 bases from V and 2 bases from J, leaving 7 bases between. Germline CDR1 is LNHDA and CDR2 is SQIVND (reference sequence).

This clonotype was seen ten or more times. The chain links TRBV12-3 or TRBV12-4 to TRBJ2-3; 7 nucleotides match TRBD2. The CDR3 contains 14 residues. V shed 5 bases and J 5 bases; nucleotides not matched to a gene: 7. The CDR3 nucleotides read TGTGCCAGCAGTCCGACTAGCTCGGGAGATACGCAGTATTTT. Its protein is CASSPTSSGDTQYF.

On this clonotype itself: A much larger clone is a single base away; this may be a read error. This chain uses TRBV7-9 with TRBJ2-1; 11 nucleotides align to TRBD2. Per the germline V gene, CDR1 is SEHNR and CDR2 is FQNEAQ (reference sequence). The CDR3 totals 15 residues. The DNA of the CDR3 is TGTGCCAGCAGCATGGGACTAGCGGAGGACAATGAGCGGTTCTTC. Translation: CASSMGLAEDNERFF.

In its sample, this clonotype was seen many times. J is TRBJ1-2 and V is TRBV18; D may be TRBD1 (6 bases). Germline CDR1 KGHSH, CDR2 LQKENI. The CDR3 consists of 16 residues. The germline V and J ends were trimmed by 3 bases and 0 bases, with 14 bases remaining between them. The CDR3 sequence: CASSPGARGANYGYTF. In nucleotides, the CDR3 is TGTGCCAGCTCACCGGGGGCCAGGGGAGCTAACTATGGCTACACCTTC.

CDR3 in amino acids: CASSLTGQDGQYF. The CDR3 coding sequence is TGTGCCAGCAGCTTGACCGGACAGGACGGGCAGTACTTC. The chain links TRBV5-4 to TRBJ2-7, with TRBD1 identical over 7 bases. With V trimmed by 1 base and J by 9 bases, 7 bases remained unmatched. Germline V gene sequence: CDR1 SGHNT, CDR2 YYREEE (reference sequence). The CDR3 is 13 residues long.

V is TRBV5-4 and J is TRBJ2-2, with no clear D. Germline CDR1 SGHNT, CDR2 YYREEE (reference sequence). CDR3 length: 16 residues. Trimming stripped 0 bases from V and 3 bases from J, with 12 bases between. The CDR3 reads CASSLVRTLHTGELFF. The CDR3, as DNA: TGTGCCAGCAGCTTGGTCCGTACCCTCCACACCGGGGAGCTGTTTTTT.

This clonotype was seen ten or more times. V usage is TRBV5-5 and J usage is TRBJ2-7, with 14 bases fitting TRBD2. V lost 3 bases and J lost 5; bases outside the gene matches: 1. This CDR3 has 14 amino acids. Germline-derived CDR1 and CDR2 are SGHKS and YYEKEE (reference sequence). In DNA form, the CDR3 reads TGTGCCAGCAGCTCGACTAGCGGGAGGGACGAGCAGTACTTC. Translated, it gives CASSSTSGRDEQYF. The whole variable domain, filled in from reference TRBV5-5 and TRBJ2-7, reads DAGVTQSPTHLIKTRGQQVTLRCSPISGHKSVSWYQQVLGQGPQFIFQYYEKEERGRGNFPDRFSARQFPNYSSELNVNALLLGDSALYLCASSSTSGRDEQYFGPGTRLTVT.

This clonotype was observed a few times. The chain couples TRBV14 to TRBJ1-4, with D unclear. V lost 3 bases, J lost 8 bases, and 10 bases lay in between. From germline, CDR1 is SGHDN and CDR2 FVKESK. The CDR3 contains 13 residues. CDR3 residues: CASSQRRWEKLFF. Here the CDR3 DNA reads TGTGCCAGCAGCCAGCGAAGATGGGAAAAACTGTTTTTT.